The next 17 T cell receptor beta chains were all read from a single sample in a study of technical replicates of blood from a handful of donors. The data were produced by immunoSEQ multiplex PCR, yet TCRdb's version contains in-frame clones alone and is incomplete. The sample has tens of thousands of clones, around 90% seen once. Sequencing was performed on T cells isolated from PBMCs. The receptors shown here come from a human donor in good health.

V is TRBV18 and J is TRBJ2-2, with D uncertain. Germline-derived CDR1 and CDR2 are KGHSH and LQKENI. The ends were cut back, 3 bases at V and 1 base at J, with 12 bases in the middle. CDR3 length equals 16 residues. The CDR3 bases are TGTGCCAGCTCACCGTCGAGACTTCTGAACACCGGGGAGCTGTTTTTT. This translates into CASSPSRLLNTGELFF.

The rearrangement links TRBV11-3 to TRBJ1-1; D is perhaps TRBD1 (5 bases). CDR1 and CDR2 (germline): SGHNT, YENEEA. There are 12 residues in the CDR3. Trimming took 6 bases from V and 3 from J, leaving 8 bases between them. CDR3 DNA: TGTGCCAGCAGTCGGGGGGACACTGAAGCTTTCTTT. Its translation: CASSRGDTEAFF.

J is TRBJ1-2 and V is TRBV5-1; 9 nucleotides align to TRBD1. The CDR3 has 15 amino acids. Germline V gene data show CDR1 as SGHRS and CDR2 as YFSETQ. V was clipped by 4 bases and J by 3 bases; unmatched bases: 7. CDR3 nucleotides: TGCGCCAGCAGCATAGCGGGACAGGGCCACTATGGCTACACCTTC. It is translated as CASSIAGQGHYGYTF.

Written as DNA, the CDR3 is TGTGCCAGCAGTGGAGACCGGGACAGGGGAAATATCGACACTGAAGCTTTCTTT. This encodes CASSGDRDRGNIDTEAFF. The chain is built from TRBV6-1 and TRBJ1-1; TRBD1 matches at 10 bases. Germline loops: CDR1 MNHNS, CDR2 SASEGT. V dropped 4 bases and J dropped 3; count of bases not matched to a gene: 14. The CDR3 is 18 amino acids.

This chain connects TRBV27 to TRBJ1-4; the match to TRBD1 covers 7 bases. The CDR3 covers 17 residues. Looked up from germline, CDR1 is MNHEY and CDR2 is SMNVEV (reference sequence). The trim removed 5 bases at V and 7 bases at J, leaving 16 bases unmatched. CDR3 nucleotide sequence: TGTGCCAGCAGTCTCTTCTCAAAGACAGGGAGGTCTGAAAAACTGTTTTTT. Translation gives CASSLFSKTGRSEKLFF.

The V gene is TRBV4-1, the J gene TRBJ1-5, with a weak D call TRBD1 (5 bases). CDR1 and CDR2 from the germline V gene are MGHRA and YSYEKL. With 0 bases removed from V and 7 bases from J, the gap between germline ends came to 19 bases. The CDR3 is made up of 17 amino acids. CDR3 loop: CASSQDQGQGIRQPQHF. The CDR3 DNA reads TGCGCCAGCAGCCAAGATCAAGGTCAGGGAATTCGCCAGCCCCAGCATTTT.

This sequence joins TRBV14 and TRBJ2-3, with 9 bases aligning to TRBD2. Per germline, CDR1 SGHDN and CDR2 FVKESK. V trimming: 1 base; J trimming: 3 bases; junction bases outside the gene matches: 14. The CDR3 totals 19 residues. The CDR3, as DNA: TGTGCCAGCAGCCAAGGACTAGCGGATCAGAAAGTCTGGACAGATACGCAGTATTTT. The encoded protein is CASSQGLADQKVWTDTQYF.

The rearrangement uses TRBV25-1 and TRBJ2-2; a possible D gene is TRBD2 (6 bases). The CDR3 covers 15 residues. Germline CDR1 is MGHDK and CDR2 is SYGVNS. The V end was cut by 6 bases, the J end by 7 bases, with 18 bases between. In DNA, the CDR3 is TGTGCCAGCAGGACCCCACTAGTGGAGGGCGGGGAGCTGTTTTTT. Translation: CASRTPLVEGGELFF.

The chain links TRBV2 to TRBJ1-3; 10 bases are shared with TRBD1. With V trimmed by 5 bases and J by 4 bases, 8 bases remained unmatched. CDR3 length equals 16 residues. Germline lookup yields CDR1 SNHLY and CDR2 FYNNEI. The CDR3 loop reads CASSRSGTGAGNTIYF. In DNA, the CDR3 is TGTGCCAGCAGTCGTTCCGGGACAGGGGCCGGAAACACCATATATTTT. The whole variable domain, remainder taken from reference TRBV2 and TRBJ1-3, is EPEVTQTPSHQVTQMGQEVILRCVPISNHLYFYWYRQILGQKVEFLVSFYNNEISEKSEIFDDQFSVERPDGSNFTLKIRSTKLEDSAMYFCASSRSGTGAGNTIYFGEGSWLTVV.

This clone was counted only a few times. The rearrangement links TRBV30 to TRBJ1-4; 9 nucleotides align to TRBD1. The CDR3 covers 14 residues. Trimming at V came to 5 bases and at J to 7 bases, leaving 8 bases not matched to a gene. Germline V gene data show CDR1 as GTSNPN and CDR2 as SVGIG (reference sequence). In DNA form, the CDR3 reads TGTGCCTGGGGACAGGGGCTCAGAGGTGAAAAACTGTTTTTT. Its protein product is CAWGQGLRGEKLFF.

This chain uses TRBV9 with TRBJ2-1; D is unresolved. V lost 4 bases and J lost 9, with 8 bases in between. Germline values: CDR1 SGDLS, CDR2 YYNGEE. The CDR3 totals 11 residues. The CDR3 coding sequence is TGTGCCAGCAGCCCAGGTAGTGAGCAGTTCTTC. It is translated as CASSPGSEQFF.

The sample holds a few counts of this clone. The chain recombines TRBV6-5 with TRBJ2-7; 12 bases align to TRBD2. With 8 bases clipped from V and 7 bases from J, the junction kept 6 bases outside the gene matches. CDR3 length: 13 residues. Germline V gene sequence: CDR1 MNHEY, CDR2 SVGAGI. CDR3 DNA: TGTGCCAGCGCTAGCGGGGGGGGGTGGGAGCAGTACTTC. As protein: CASASGGGWEQYF.

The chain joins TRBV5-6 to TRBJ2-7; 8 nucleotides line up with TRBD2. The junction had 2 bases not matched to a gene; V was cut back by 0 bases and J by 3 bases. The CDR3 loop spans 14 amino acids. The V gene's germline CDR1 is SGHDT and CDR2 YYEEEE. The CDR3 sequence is CASSLEGLGYEQYF. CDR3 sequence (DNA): TGTGCCAGCAGCTTGGAGGGACTAGGCTACGAGCAGTACTTC. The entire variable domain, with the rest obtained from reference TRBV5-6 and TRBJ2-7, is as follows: DAGVTQSPTHLIKTRGQQVTLRCSPKSGHDTVSWYQQALGQGPQFIFQYYEEEERQRGNFPDRFSGHQFPNYSSELNVNALLLGDSALYLCASSLEGLGYEQYFGPGTRLTVT.

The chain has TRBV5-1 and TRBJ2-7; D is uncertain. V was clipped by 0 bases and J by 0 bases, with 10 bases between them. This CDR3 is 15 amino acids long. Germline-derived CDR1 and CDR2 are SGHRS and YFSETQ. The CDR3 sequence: CASSLGTESSYEQYF. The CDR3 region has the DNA TGCGCCAGCAGCTTGGGTACAGAGAGCTCCTACGAGCAGTACTTC. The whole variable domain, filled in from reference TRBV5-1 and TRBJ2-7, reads KAGVTQTPRYLIKTRGQQVTLSCSPISGHRSVSWYQQTPGQGLQFLFEYFSETQRNKGNFPGRFSGRQFSNSRSEMNVSTLELGDSALYLCASSLGTESSYEQYFGPGTRLTVT.

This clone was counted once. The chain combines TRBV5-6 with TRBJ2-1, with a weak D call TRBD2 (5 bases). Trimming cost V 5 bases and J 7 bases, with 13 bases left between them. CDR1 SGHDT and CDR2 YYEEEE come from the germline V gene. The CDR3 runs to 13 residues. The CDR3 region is CASSHGLGNEQFF. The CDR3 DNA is TGTGCCAGCAGTCACGGACTGGGGAATGAGCAGTTCTTC.

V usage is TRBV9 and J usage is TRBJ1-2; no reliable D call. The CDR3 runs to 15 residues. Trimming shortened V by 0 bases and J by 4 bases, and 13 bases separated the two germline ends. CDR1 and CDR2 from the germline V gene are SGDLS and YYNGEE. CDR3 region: CASSVGQDPSYGYTF. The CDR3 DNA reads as TGTGCCAGCAGCGTAGGGCAGGATCCCTCCTATGGCTACACCTTC.

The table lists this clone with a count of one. The CDR3 region is CASRYLGDPYEQYF. CDR3 DNA sequence: TGTGCCAGCCGCTATCTCGGGGATCCCTACGAGCAGTACTTC. This sequence joins TRBV5-4 and TRBJ2-7; D perhaps matches TRBD2 (5 bases). Trimming removed 7 bases from V and 2 bases from J, with 16 bases in between. Germline V gene data show CDR1 as SGHNT and CDR2 as YYREEE (reference sequence). The CDR3 totals 14 residues.